A selection of T cell receptor beta chains follows, all from one sample in a study of identical twins. TCRdb re-analysed the 5' RACE reads in MiXCR, keeping a single row per CDR3 protein. The sample consists of a few hundred thousand distinct CDR3 sequences, roughly an eighth of them appearing once. These data are also associated with another study on yellow fever vaccine responses in identical twins.

Sequencing was done on a sample of CD4+ T cells sorted from blood. The receptors were gathered from a woman between 18 and 29 years old in good health. CDR3s include the opening cysteine and the closing phenylalanine or tryptophan. The D gene is left open where the match is weak. A row's size may be missing; if present it is once, few, many or a size class.

d_call: TRBD1; j_call: TRBJ2-2; clone_size: NA; v_call: TRBV12-5; cdr3_aa: CASGFGTDHTGELFF; cdr3_nt: TGTGCTAGTGGTTTCGGGACAGATCACACCGGGGAGCTGTTTTTT
d_call: TRBD2; j_call: TRBJ2-7; clone_size: NA; v_call: TRBV7-2; cdr3_aa: CASSSAGTSDYEQYF; cdr3_nt: TGTGCCAGCAGCTCCGCCGGGACTAGCGACTACGAGCAGTACTTC
d_call: TRBD1; j_call: TRBJ1-5; clone_size: NA; v_call: TRBV5-5; cdr3_aa: CASSSLGTGQGQPQHF; cdr3_nt: TGTGCCAGCAGTAGTTTGGGGACAGGGCAGGGTCAGCCCCAGCATTTT
d_call: NA; j_call: TRBJ2-5; clone_size: few; v_call: TRBV7-3; cdr3_aa: CASSKTVQETQYF; cdr3_nt: TGTGCCAGCAGCAAGACAGTCCAAGAGACCCAGTACTTC
d_call: TRBD2; j_call: TRBJ2-1; clone_size: few; v_call: TRBV7-2; cdr3_aa: CASGLLAEYNEQFF; cdr3_nt: TGTGCCAGCGGACTACTAGCGGAGTACAATGAGCAGTTCTTC
d_call: TRBD2; j_call: TRBJ2-7; clone_size: NA; v_call: TRBV20-1; cdr3_aa: CSARDPSGFSYEQYF; cdr3_nt: TGCAGTGCTAGAGACCCTAGCGGGTTTTCCTACGAGCAGTACTTC
d_call: NA; j_call: TRBJ1-5; clone_size: NA; v_call: TRBV20-1; cdr3_aa: CSARLGASNQPQHF; cdr3_nt: TGCAGTGCTAGGTTGGGGGCAAGCAATCAGCCCCAGCATTTT
d_call: TRBD2; j_call: TRBJ2-7; clone_size: NA; v_call: TRBV20-1; cdr3_aa: CSARDPAGTSYEQYF; cdr3_nt: TGCAGTGCTAGAGATCCAGCGGGGACCTCCTACGAGCAGTACTTC
d_call: TRBD2; j_call: TRBJ2-3; clone_size: few; v_call: TRBV10-3; cdr3_aa: CAISELGGGGDTQYF; cdr3_nt: TGTGCCATCAGTGAGCTTGGCGGGGGTGGAGATACGCAGTATTTT
d_call: NA; j_call: TRBJ2-2; clone_size: NA; v_call: TRBV18; cdr3_aa: CASSPSLGDTGELFF; cdr3_nt: TGTGCCAGCTCACCAAGTCTGGGAGACACCGGGGAGCTGTTTTTT
d_call: TRBD1; j_call: TRBJ2-2; clone_size: few; v_call: TRBV6-2/TRBV6-3; cdr3_aa: CASSRTGETGELFF; cdr3_nt: TGTGCCAGCAGTCGGACAGGGGAAACCGGGGAGCTGTTTTTT
d_call: NA; j_call: TRBJ2-1; clone_size: few; v_call: TRBV5-1; cdr3_aa: CASSQTETYNEQFF; cdr3_nt: TGCGCCAGCAGTCAGACAGAGACCTACAATGAGCAGTTCTTC
d_call: NA; j_call: TRBJ2-2; clone_size: few; v_call: TRBV4-3; cdr3_aa: CASSQLRQAGELFF; cdr3_nt: TGCGCCAGCAGCCAACTCCGACAGGCCGGGGAGCTGTTTTTT
d_call: TRBD2; j_call: TRBJ2-1; clone_size: NA; v_call: TRBV9; cdr3_aa: CASSVVSSGKNEQFF; cdr3_nt: TGTGCCAGCAGCGTAGTTTCTAGCGGGAAAAATGAGCAGTTCTTC
d_call: NA; j_call: TRBJ1-4; clone_size: NA; v_call: TRBV10-3; cdr3_aa: CATRQGPNEKLFF; cdr3_nt: TGTGCCACCCGGCAGGGACCGAATGAAAAACTGTTTTTT
d_call: NA; j_call: TRBJ1-2; clone_size: NA; v_call: TRBV30; cdr3_aa: CAWRYQVRPDGYTF; cdr3_nt: TGTGCCTGGAGATATCAGGTGCGCCCGGATGGCTACACCTTC
d_call: TRBD1; j_call: TRBJ2-5; clone_size: NA; v_call: TRBV5-1; cdr3_aa: CASSFGGQVQETQYF; cdr3_nt: TGCGCCAGCAGCTTTGGGGGACAGGTACAAGAGACCCAGTACTTC
d_call: NA; j_call: TRBJ2-5; clone_size: few; v_call: TRBV5-1; cdr3_aa: CASSLAETGKQYF; cdr3_nt: TGCGCCAGCAGCTTGGCTGAGACAGGCAAACAGTACTTC
d_call: TRBD1; j_call: TRBJ2-1; clone_size: NA; v_call: TRBV29-1; cdr3_aa: CSGGQLSYNEQFF; cdr3_nt: TGCAGCGGGGGACAGCTCTCCTACAATGAGCAGTTCTTC
d_call: NA; j_call: TRBJ2-7; clone_size: NA; v_call: TRBV5-5; cdr3_aa: CASSLVGATVYEQYF; cdr3_nt: TGTGCCAGCAGCTTAGTGGGGGCCACGGTCTACGAGCAGTACTTC
d_call: TRBD1; j_call: TRBJ1-1; clone_size: NA; v_call: TRBV12-3/TRBV12-4; cdr3_aa: CASSSTGTENTEAFF; cdr3_nt: TGTGCCAGCAGTTCCACCGGGACAGAAAACACTGAAGCTTTCTTT
d_call: TRBD1; j_call: TRBJ1-6; clone_size: few; v_call: TRBV5-4; cdr3_aa: CASSLRTGDNSPLHF; cdr3_nt: TGTGCCAGCAGCTTACGGACAGGGGATAATTCACCCCTCCACTTT